This T cell receptor (beta chain) was sequenced for a study of shared clonotypes between healthy human individuals. The wider study: Those who served as donors were a couple of women and three men between the ages of 18 and 49.

CDR3 length equals 14 residues. V was pared by 0 bases and J by 14 bases, with 18 bases between. CDR1 and CDR2 (germline): MRHNA, SNTAGT. On this clone: Its antigen is undetermined.

Terminally differentiated effector memory CD45RA+ cells were excluded from the naive CD8 cells, which were CD45RO-negative and positively selected for CCR7. The study enrolled healthy HIV-negative adults without recent acute infections or vaccinations as donors. Study-wide findings and caveats: Incompleteness in sorted-subset sequencing, despite large depth, was shown by rarefaction. Larger estimated richness was generally recorded for naive subsets relative to memory subsets.

Sequencing used immunoSEQ multiplex PCR; TCRdb keeps in-frame clones, though not all of them. There are about 700,000 clones in the sample; about 90% occur only once, and about a quarter lies in the top ten. This receptor was obtained from a man in his thirties or forties in good health. Input material: naive CD8+ T cells sorted from blood. The chain joins TRBV6-4 to TRBJ2-3, with a tentative D call TRBD2 (5 bases). CDR3: CASSDSGKAGGLYF. For the CDR3, the DNA is TGTGCCAGCAGTGACTCGGGAAAGGCCGGCGGACTGTATTTT.